The 13 T cell receptor beta chains reported below all come from one sample, sequenced in a study of immune characterization of retroperitoneal liposarcoma. TCRdb independently ran MiXCR on the PCR reads; one entry per CDR3 protein. This table has 10,000 or so distinct CDR3 sequences, 25% to 30% appearing once. Source material: tumor tissue. These receptor sequences come from a male donor with retroperitoneal liposarcoma.

This clonotype was counted only a few times. The rearrangement uses TRBV11-1 and TRBJ2-2; D is undetermined. CDR1 and CDR2 from the germline V gene are SGHAT and FQDESV (reference sequence). V gave up 2 bases and J gave up 4 bases, with 8 bases separating them. CDR3 length equals 14 residues. As DNA, the CDR3 is TGTGCCAGCAGCTTATCTTTGGGCACCGGGGAGCTGTTTTTT. Its protein is CASSLSLGTGELFF. Full variable domain (remainder filled in from reference TRBV11-1 and TRBJ2-2): EAEVAQSPRYKITEKSQAVAFWCDPISGHATLYWYRQILGQGPELLVQFQDESVVDDSQLPKDRFSAERLKGVDSTLKIQPAELGDSAMYLCASSLSLGTGELFFGEGSRLTVL.

This sequence joins TRBV6-1 and TRBJ2-2, with 10 bases matching TRBD1. The CDR3 has 14 amino acids. V trimming: 6 bases; J trimming: 3 bases; junction bases outside the gene matches: 1. Germline V CDR1 and CDR2: MNHNS, SASEGT. The CDR3 spells CASSGTGDTGELFF. CDR3 coding DNA: TGTGCCAGCAGCGGGACAGGGGACACCGGGGAGCTGTTTTTT.

This sequence joins TRBV6-1 and TRBJ2-3, with 9 bases identical to TRBD1. The CDR3 sequence is 15 residues long. V dropped 4 bases and J dropped 2; count of bases not matched to a gene: 4. Germline V gene lookup returns CDR1 MNHNS and CDR2 SASEGT. This chain's CDR3 is CASSAGQGNTDTQYF. CDR3 nucleotide sequence: TGTGCCAGCAGTGCGGGACAGGGAAACACAGATACGCAGTATTTT.

The rearrangement joins TRBV6-1 to TRBJ1-5, with D possibly matching TRBD1 (6 bases). V dropped 3 bases and J dropped 2 bases, with 23 bases sitting between them. The CDR3 loop spans 19 amino acids. In germline, CDR1 is MNHNS, CDR2 SASEGT. For the CDR3, the DNA is TGTGCCAGCAGTGAGGGGGGGGGCGCGAGTCGAGTCGGCAATCAGCCCCAGCATTTT. Translated: CASSEGGGASRVGNQPQHF.

J is TRBJ1-2 and V is TRBV6-1; D is uncertain. Trimming took 2 bases from V and 2 from J, leaving 12 bases between them. The CDR3 extends over 15 amino acids. Germline V CDR1 and CDR2: MNHNS, SASEGT. Here the CDR3 DNA reads TGTGCCAGCAGTGAAATAGGGCCCCTGAACTATGGCTACACCTTC. Its protein product is CASSEIGPLNYGYTF.

The V and J genes are TRBV6-1 and TRBJ1-4, with D perhaps TRBD1 (5 bases). The CDR3 loop spans 12 amino acids. Germline CDR1 is MNHNS and CDR2 is SASEGT. Trimming removed 6 bases at V and 7 bases at J, with 9 bases between. In DNA form, the CDR3 reads TGTGCCAGCAGGAGAGACAGTGAAAAACTGTTTTTT. This translates into CASRRDSEKLFF.

This clonotype counts as medium-sized (0.01 to 0.1%). This chain links TRBV6-1 with TRBJ1-6, with D uncertain. Trimming left V 3 bases short and J 8 bases short, with 5 bases between. The CDR3 is 12 residues long. The germline V gene encodes CDR1 MNHNS and CDR2 SASEGT. The CDR3 loop reads CASSDRYSPLHF. The CDR3 nucleotides are TGTGCCAGCAGTGACAGGTATTCACCCCTCCACTTT.

This clonotype occurred once. The chain joins TRBV7-2 to TRBJ2-7, with D possibly TRBD1 on 6 matching bases. The ends were cut back, 5 bases at V and 2 bases at J, with 16 bases in the middle. The CDR3 is 15 residues long. Germline V CDR1 and CDR2: SGHTA, FQGNSA. Here the CDR3 reads CASSRSRDTPYEQYF. The CDR3 DNA reads as TGTGCCAGCAGCCGAAGCCGGGACACTCCCTACGAGCAGTACTTC.

The rearrangement links TRBV6-5 to TRBJ2-6; D gene ambiguous. In germline, CDR1 is MNHEY, CDR2 SVGAGI. The CDR3 runs to 15 residues. With 3 bases removed from V and 0 bases from J, the gap between germline ends came to 6 bases. CDR3 loop: CASSYDGSGANVLTF. The CDR3 DNA follows: TGTGCCAGCAGTTATGATGGCTCTGGGGCCAACGTCCTGACTTTC.

Ten or more counts support this clonotype. The chain joins TRBV6-1 to TRBJ2-1; TRBD1 aligns across 7 bases. This CDR3 spans 13 amino acids. V trimming: 8 bases; J trimming: 10 bases; junction bases outside the gene matches: 11. Germline lookup yields CDR1 MNHNS and CDR2 SASEGT. CDR3 in amino acids: CASQRGQSYEQFF. The CDR3 bases are TGTGCCAGCCAACGGGGACAGTCCTACGAGCAGTTCTTC.

The chain uses TRBV7-2 and TRBJ2-1; possible D gene TRBD1, 6 bases. The J call may be in error: the DNA end matches TRBJ2-5 better. Looked up from germline, CDR1 is SGHTA and CDR2 is FQGNSA. The length of the CDR3 is 16 residues. CDR3 sequence (DNA): TGTGCCAGCAGCGCTCCTTTCGTGGCAGGGGACGAGACCCAGTACTTC. Its translation is CASSAPFVAGDETQYF.

The gene calls are TRBV7-2 and TRBJ2-1; weak D call: TRBD2 (6 bases). Germline V gives CDR1 SGHTA, CDR2 FQGNSA. Trimming left V 5 bases short and J 13 bases short, with 15 bases between. The CDR3 consists of 12 residues. CDR3 DNA: TGTGCCAGCAGCGAAACTCGGGAGACCCAGTTCTTC. This encodes CASSETRETQFF.

This chain connects TRBV12-5 to TRBJ2-5; 7 nucleotides match TRBD1. The J call may be faulty, since TRBJ2-1 better matches the DNA end. Germline V gives CDR1 LGHNT, CDR2 FRNRAP. This CDR3 region has 19 residues. This CDR3 is CASGLVSGQLATGAYEQFF. The CDR3 DNA is TGTGCTAGTGGTTTGGTATCGGGACAGCTGGCTACGGGCGCCTACGAGCAGTTCTTC.